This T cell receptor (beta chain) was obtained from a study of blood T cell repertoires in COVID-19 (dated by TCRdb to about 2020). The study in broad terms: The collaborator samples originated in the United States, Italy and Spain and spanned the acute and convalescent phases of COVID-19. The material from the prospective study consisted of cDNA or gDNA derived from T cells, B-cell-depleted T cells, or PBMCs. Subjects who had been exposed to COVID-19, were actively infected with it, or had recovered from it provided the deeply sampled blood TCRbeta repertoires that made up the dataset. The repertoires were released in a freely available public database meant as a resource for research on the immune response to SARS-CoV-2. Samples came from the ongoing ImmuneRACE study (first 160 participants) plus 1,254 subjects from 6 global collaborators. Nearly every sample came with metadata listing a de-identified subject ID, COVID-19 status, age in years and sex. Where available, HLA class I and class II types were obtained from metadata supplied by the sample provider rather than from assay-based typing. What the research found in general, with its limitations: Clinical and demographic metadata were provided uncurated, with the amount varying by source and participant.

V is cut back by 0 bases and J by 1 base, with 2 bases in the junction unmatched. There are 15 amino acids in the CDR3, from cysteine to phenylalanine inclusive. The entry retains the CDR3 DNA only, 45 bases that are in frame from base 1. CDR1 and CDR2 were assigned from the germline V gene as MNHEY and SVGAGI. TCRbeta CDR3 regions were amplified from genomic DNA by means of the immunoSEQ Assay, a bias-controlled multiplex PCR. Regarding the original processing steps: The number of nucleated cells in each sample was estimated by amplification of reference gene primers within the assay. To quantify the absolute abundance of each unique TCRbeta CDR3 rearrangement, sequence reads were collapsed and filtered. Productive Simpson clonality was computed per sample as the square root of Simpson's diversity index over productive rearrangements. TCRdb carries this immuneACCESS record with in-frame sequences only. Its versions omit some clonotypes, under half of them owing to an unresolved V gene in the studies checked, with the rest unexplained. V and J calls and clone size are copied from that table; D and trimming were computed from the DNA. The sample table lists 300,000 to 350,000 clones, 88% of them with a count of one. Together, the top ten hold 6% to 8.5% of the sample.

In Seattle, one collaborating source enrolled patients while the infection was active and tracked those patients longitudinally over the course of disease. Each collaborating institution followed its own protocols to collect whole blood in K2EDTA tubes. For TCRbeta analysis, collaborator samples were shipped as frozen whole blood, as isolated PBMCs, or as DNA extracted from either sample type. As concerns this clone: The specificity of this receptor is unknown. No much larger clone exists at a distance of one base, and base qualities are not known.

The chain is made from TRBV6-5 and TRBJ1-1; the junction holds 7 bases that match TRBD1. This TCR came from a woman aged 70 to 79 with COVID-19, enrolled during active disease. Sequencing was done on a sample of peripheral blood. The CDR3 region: CASSYSTGRNTEAFF. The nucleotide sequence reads TGTGCCAGCAGTTACTCGACAGGGAGGAACACTGAAGCTTTCTTT.